The 22 T cell receptor beta chains given below trace back to one sample, sequenced in a study of T cells in Graves' hyperthyroidism and ophthalmopathy. RNA transcripts served as the template for amplifying TCR beta CDR3 regions. The HTBI primer set drove a first-round RT-PCR of the TCR CDR3. TCRdb processed the multiplex PCR reads anew with MiXCR; each CDR3 protein has one entry. The table lists over 250,000 distinct CDR3 sequences, about 20% of them singletons. The sequenced sample was blood. These receptors were taken from a young man with Graves' ophthalmopathy.

This clonotype was found a few times. This chain joins TRBV5-1 and TRBJ1-6; 7 nucleotides line up with TRBD1. The CDR3 covers 14 residues. Trimming took 5 bases from V and 7 from J; bases not matched to a gene: 6. Germline assignment: CDR1 SGHRS and CDR2 YFSETQ. In nucleotides, the CDR3 is TGCGCCAGCAGATTCGGGACAGAGAATTCACCCCTCCACTTT. It is translated as CASRFGTENSPLHF.

The V and J genes are TRBV30 and TRBJ2-1, with D unclear. The CDR3 sequence is 15 residues long. The germline gives CDR1 GTSNPN, CDR2 SVGIG (reference sequence). V dropped 3 bases and J dropped 3 bases, with 15 bases sitting between them. The CDR3 coding sequence is TGTGCCTGGAGACAAGTGGGTTACTACTACAATGAGCAGTTCTTC. Protein product: CAWRQVGYYYNEQFF.

The sample holds a few counts of this clonotype. The V call is TRBV27, the J call TRBJ2-6; 7 bases align to TRBD1. The CDR3 has 19 residues. J lost 1 base, V lost 5 bases, and 14 bases had no gene match. The germline CDR1 and CDR2 sequences are MNHEY and SMNVEV (reference sequence). CDR3: CASSPKTGTVDSGANVLTF. The CDR3 region has the DNA TGTGCCAGCAGTCCCAAAACCGGGACAGTCGATTCTGGGGCCAACGTCCTGACTTTC.

Many counts were recorded for this clonotype. V is TRBV20-1 and J is TRBJ1-3; TRBD1 matches 7 bases. Germline CDR1 reads DFQATT; CDR2 reads SNEGSKA (reference sequence). The junction had 6 bases not matched to a gene; V was cut back by 6 bases and J by 1 base. The CDR3 consists of 14 residues. The DNA of the CDR3 is TGCAGTGCCCCGGGACAGCCTTCTGGAAACACCATATATTTT. This codes for CSAPGQPSGNTIYF.

As DNA, the CDR3 is TGTGCCAGCAGCTCGACAGCCTCCAACACTGAAGCTTTCTTT. It yields the protein CASSSTASNTEAFF. The gene calls are TRBV5-4 and TRBJ1-1, with D perhaps TRBD1 (5 bases). V gave up 3 bases and J gave up 2 bases, with 11 bases separating them. The CDR3 covers 14 residues. From germline, CDR1 is SGHNT and CDR2 YYREEE (reference sequence).

V and J are TRBV10-1 and TRBJ2-1; 10 positions agree with TRBD2. Germline CDR1 reads WNHNN; CDR2 reads SYGVQD (reference sequence). The CDR3 length is 14 residues. J lost 13 bases, V lost 7 bases, and 13 bases had no gene match. DNA of the CDR3: TGCGCCAGCACCGGAGGTAGCGGGAGGTTGCGACAGTTCTTC. The encoded protein is CASTGGSGRLRQFF.

This clonotype was found once. At one end the junction does not follow the germline gene, possibly because of a read error. The V gene is TRBV7-9, the J gene TRBJ2-2, with D perhaps matching TRBD2 (6 bases). Looked up from germline, CDR1 is SEHNR and CDR2 is FQNEAQ (reference sequence). This CDR3 has 17 amino acids. CDR3 region: CASSFLVGGPGTGGLFF. CDR3 DNA: TGTGCCAGCAGCTTTCTAGTTGGAGGGCCTGGTACCGGGGGGCTGTTTTTT.

The genes are TRBV29-1 and TRBJ2-3, with TRBD2 matching 11 bases. In germline, CDR1 is SQVTM, CDR2 ANQGSEA. This CDR3 has 16 amino acids. V lost 4 bases to trimming and J lost 5 bases; unmatched junction nucleotides: 11. Here the CDR3 reads CSVAGTSGKGRDTQYF. CDR3 in DNA: TGCAGCGTTGCTGGGACTAGCGGAAAAGGAAGAGATACGCAGTATTTT.

This chain links TRBV18 with TRBJ2-1; TRBD2 matches 7 bases. CDR1 and CDR2 (germline): KGHSH, LQKENI. The junction had 9 bases not matched to a gene; V was cut back by 3 bases and J by 4 bases. CDR3 length: 16 amino acids. This chain's CDR3 is CASSPGSGAVYNEQFF. In DNA form, the CDR3 reads TGTGCCAGCTCACCGGGCAGCGGGGCAGTATACAATGAGCAGTTCTTC.

This clonotype has more than one count but fewer than ten. This chain connects TRBV28 to TRBJ2-7, with D perhaps TRBD1 or TRBD2 (5 bases each). Per germline, CDR1 MDHEN and CDR2 SYDVKM. This CDR3 is built from 20 residues. V lost 1 base to trimming and J lost 1 base, with 26 bases between them. The CDR3 loop is CASSLSYGTEVTSLSYEQYF. The DNA for the CDR3 is TGTGCCAGCAGTTTATCTTACGGGACGGAGGTCACTAGTTTGTCCTACGAGCAGTACTTC.

With regard to this clonotype: One base away lies a much larger clone, so this may be a sequencing read error. The V call is TRBV6-9, the J call TRBJ2-1; 9 bases agree with TRBD2. This CDR3 region has 15 residues. The trim removed 11 bases at V and 7 bases at J, leaving 15 bases unmatched. The V gene's germline CDR1 is MNHGY and CDR2 SVAAGI. The CDR3 here is CAGLFGAGGVNEQFF. The CDR3 DNA reads TGTGCCGGCCTATTCGGAGCGGGAGGAGTGAATGAGCAGTTCTTC.

At least ten counts were recorded for this clonotype. The gene calls are TRBV7-8 and TRBJ2-7; possible D gene TRBD1, 6 bases. With 5 bases removed from V and 0 bases from J, the gap between germline ends came to 17 bases. CDR1 is SGHVS, CDR2 FQNEAQ, per germline. The CDR3 totals 16 residues. CDR3 amino acids: CASSATGIGGSYEQYF. CDR3 DNA sequence: TGTGCCAGCAGCGCCACAGGGATTGGAGGCTCCTACGAGCAGTACTTC. Full variable domain (rest looked up from reference TRBV7-8 and TRBJ2-7): GAGVSQSPRYKVAKRGQDVALRCDPISGHVSLFWYQQALGQGPEFLTYFQNEAQLDKSGLPSDRFFAERPEGSVSTLKIQRTQQEDSAVYLCASSATGIGGSYEQYFGPGTRLTVT.

This clonotype was counted ten times or more. The rearrangement joins TRBV3-1 to TRBJ2-5, with D hard to call. V lost 3 bases to trimming and J lost 2 bases, with 7 bases between them. CDR3 length: 13 amino acids. Germline V gene sequence: CDR1 LGHDT, CDR2 YNNKEL (reference sequence). CDR3 sequence (DNA): TGTGCCAGCAGCCACCGCCTACAAGAGACCCAGTACTTC. This encodes CASSHRLQETQYF.

This clonotype has ten or more counts. V usage is TRBV2 and J usage is TRBJ1-2, with TRBD1 as a possible D gene (6 bases). V lost 1 base, J lost 5 bases, and 11 bases lay in between. Germline-derived CDR1 and CDR2 are SNHLY and FYNNEI. The CDR3 covers 14 residues. CDR3 amino acids: CASSEERRGYGYTF. The CDR3, as DNA: TGTGCCAGCAGTGAAGAGCGCAGGGGTTATGGCTACACCTTC.

This clonotype was seen many times. This chain uses TRBV5-1 with TRBJ2-1; D unresolved. Trimming pared 4 bases from V and 6 bases from J, leaving 14 bases between. Germline lookup yields CDR1 SGHRS and CDR2 YFSETQ. CDR3 length: 14 residues. In DNA, the CDR3 is TGCGCCAGCAGCCCAGAATTTAGCCTCAATGAGCAGTTCTTC. Amino acids: CASSPEFSLNEQFF.

The chain employs TRBV2 and TRBJ1-4; a weak D match, TRBD1 (6 bases). Trimming cost V 8 bases and J 2 bases, with 15 bases left between them. CDR3 length equals 15 residues. Germline assignment: CDR1 SNHLY and CDR2 FYNNEI. The CDR3, as DNA: TGTGCCAGCGCATCCGGGACAAGTACTAATGAAAAACTGTTTTTT. This gives the protein CASASGTSTNEKLFF.

To note about this clonotype: It may be a read error: a sequence one base away is much more abundant. J is TRBJ2-3 and V is TRBV20-1, with 11 bases that match TRBD2. Germline V CDR1 and CDR2: DFQATT, SNEGSKA (reference sequence). The CDR3 is made up of 15 amino acids. The CDR3 sequence is CSARDPSGRRNTKYF. The CDR3 DNA is TGCAGTGCTAGAGATCCTAGCGGGAGGAGGAATACGAAGTATTTT.

V usage is TRBV5-1 and J usage is TRBJ2-7; 9 nucleotides align to TRBD1. Trimming at V came to 1 base and at J to 2 bases, leaving 7 bases not matched to a gene. The germline V gene encodes CDR1 SGHRS and CDR2 YFSETQ. The CDR3 is 16 amino acids. The CDR3 reads CASSLSAGTGPYEQYF. For the CDR3, the DNA is TGCGCCAGCAGCTTGTCAGCCGGGACAGGGCCCTACGAGCAGTACTTC. Filled out from reference TRBV5-1 and TRBJ2-7, the complete variable domain reads KAGVTQTPRYLIKTRGQQVTLSCSPISGHRSVSWYQQTPGQGLQFLFEYFSETQRNKGNFPGRFSGRQFSNSRSEMNVSTLELGDSALYLCASSLSAGTGPYEQYFGPGTRLTVT.

The chain couples TRBV6-1 to TRBJ1-2, with D possibly matching TRBD1 (5 bases). In germline, CDR1 is MNHNS, CDR2 SASEGT. The CDR3 is 12 residues long. The V and J ends lost 6 bases and 6 bases respectively, with 11 bases between them. The CDR3 nucleotides are TGTGCCAGCAGCCAACCGGGACATGGCTACACCTTC. Amino acid sequence: CASSQPGHGYTF.

This sequence joins TRBV27 and TRBJ1-1, with no clear D. V lost 5 bases, J lost 0 bases, and 10 bases lay in between. CDR3 length equals 14 residues. Germline V CDR1 and CDR2: MNHEY, SMNVEV (reference sequence). The CDR3 spells CASSVSAVNTEAFF. In DNA form, the CDR3 reads TGTGCCAGCAGTGTGAGTGCGGTGAACACTGAAGCTTTCTTT.

This clonotype was recorded a few times. The chain uses TRBV30 and TRBJ1-1; the D is unclear. V lost 1 base, J lost 6 bases, and 18 bases lay in between. The CDR3 totals 15 residues. Germline CDR1 reads GTSNPN; CDR2 reads SVGIG (reference sequence). CDR3: CAWSGYRVPRAEAFF. Written as DNA, the CDR3 is TGTGCCTGGAGTGGCTATCGGGTACCTCGGGCTGAAGCTTTCTTT. Together with reference TRBV30 and TRBJ1-1, the CDR3 gives the full variable domain: SQTIHQWPATLVQPVGSPLSLECTVEGTSNPNLYWYRQAAGRGLQLLFYSVGIGQISSEVPQNLSASRPQDRQFILSSKKLLLSDSGFYLCAWSGYRVPRAEAFFGQGTRLTVV.

This clonotype has a handful of counts. The chain carries TRBV5-1 and TRBJ2-2; tentatively, D is TRBD1 (6 bases). V lost 4 bases and J lost 4, with 14 bases in between. Germline CDR1 reads SGHRS; CDR2 reads YFSETQ. The CDR3 runs to 15 residues. The CDR3 nucleotides are TGCGCCAGCAGCGTGGGTCGGACAGTCACCGGGGAGCTGTTTTTT. This translates into CASSVGRTVTGELFF.